Detailed here is one T cell receptor beta chain. This clone is described as medium-sized (0.01 to 0.1%). Its specific antigen is unknown. No base qualities exist here, and no much larger clone lies one base off it. The sample belongs to a study of T cells in tumors after PD-1 blockade (dated by TCRdb to the late 2010s). Looking at the study overall: Prior checkpoint blockade, systemic immunosuppressant use, and recent radiotherapy or other anti-cancer therapy within 4 weeks were grounds for patient exclusion. Treatment consisted of either cemiplimab 350 mg every 2 weeks or pembrolizumab 200 mg every 3 weeks. Some patients also continued taking vismodegib 150 mg daily during anti-PD-1 treatment. On average, peripheral blood samples had more than 90,000 TCR templates (range about 23,000-260,000) and 36,536 unique clonotypes. Using site-matched tumors from BCC or SCC patients sampled before and after anti-PD-1 therapy, the study carried out paired single-cell RNA and TCR sequencing. To compare blood and tumor clonotypes, bulk TCR sequencing was performed on some 10 peripheral blood samples from about five patients. RECIST version 1.1 was used to evaluate clinical response. Points the paper makes about the study in general: Roughly 41% of the TCR clonotypes from tumors also showed up in blood, and some novel exhausted tumor clones were present in pre-treatment blood, which suggests peripheral recruitment. The source of novel T cell clones was not identified, and lymphoid organs or rare unexpanded clones within the tumor or the tumor periphery could be included among the possible sources.

Counted from cysteine to phenylalanine, this CDR3 has 17 amino acids. The read is trimmed to its CDR3 DNA, 51 bases read in frame from base 1. Cut back by 2 bases and 6 bases, the V and J ends lie 19 bases apart. Via the germline V gene, CDR1 is LGHNT and CDR2 FRNRAP. Deep TCRbeta sequencing was performed with the immunoSEQ platform. From the authors' description of their analysis: Only productive rearrangements were exported from the immunoSEQ Analyzer for further analysis. T cell phenotypes were assigned to bulk TCRbeta clonotypes by matching to single-cell RNA+TCR-seq clones sharing the same TCRbeta sequence. Using bulk TCR sequencing data, clone enrichment in tumor was calculated by dividing a clone's tumor frequency by the same clone's PBMC frequency. TCRs were grouped by GLIPH into specificity groups, defined as clusters of distinct TCRs likely recognizing common antigens via shared CDR3 motifs. In TCRdb, the immuneACCESS table is reduced to in-frame sequences with V and J assigned. These tables do not hold every clone; where another copy was compared, an unresolved V gene accounts for under half, and the others remain unexplained. That table is the source of V, J and clone size, and D and trimming were worked out from the DNA. This sample is represented by 55,000 to 70,000 clones; about 82% of them were singletons. Clones ranked in the top ten supply roughly an eighth of the sample.

The time point tag for this specimen amounts to: before anti-PD-1 therapy. Genomic DNA extracted from tumor biopsies or peripheral blood was used for bulk TCRbeta sequencing, with input ranging from about 600 ng to 6,500 ng. All patients had histologically proven advanced or metastatic basal or squamous cell carcinoma and were poor candidates for surgical resection. The basal cell carcinoma cohort comprised about a dozen patients, of whom 8 had bulk tumor TCR sequencing. The starting material was PBMCs, obtained before anti-PD-1 treatment. The sequence was obtained from a human donor with basal cell carcinoma. The chain couples TRBV12-5 to TRBJ2-2; the best D guess is TRBD2, with 5 bases matching. The DNA reads TGTGCTAGTGGTTTGCCCCCGGACTTCGTAAGAGCCGGGGAGCTGTTTTTT. Its protein is CASGLPPDFVRAGELFF.